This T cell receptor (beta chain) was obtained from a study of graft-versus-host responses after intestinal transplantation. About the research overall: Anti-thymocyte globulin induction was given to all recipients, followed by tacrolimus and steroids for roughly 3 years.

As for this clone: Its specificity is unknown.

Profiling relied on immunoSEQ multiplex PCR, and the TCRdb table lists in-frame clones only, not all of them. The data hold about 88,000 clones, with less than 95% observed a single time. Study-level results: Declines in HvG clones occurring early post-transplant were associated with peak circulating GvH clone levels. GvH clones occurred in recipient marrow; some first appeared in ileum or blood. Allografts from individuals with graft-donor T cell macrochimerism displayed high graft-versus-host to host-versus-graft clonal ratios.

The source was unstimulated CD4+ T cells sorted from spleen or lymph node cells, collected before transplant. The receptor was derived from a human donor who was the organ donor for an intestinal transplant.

The CDR3 nucleotides read TGTGCCAGCAGTTATGGTAGCCCTTTGGAGACCCAGTACTTC. Protein: CASSYGSPLETQYF. The V gene is TRBV6-5, the J gene TRBJ2-5, with D unresolved. V lost 3 bases, J lost 5 bases, and 13 bases lay in between. The CDR3 has 14 amino acids. CDR1 is MNHEY and CDR2 is SVGAGI in the germline V gene.